This TCR beta chain was retrieved from a study of blood T cell repertoires in COVID-19. Overall study: Sites across the United States, Italy and Spain contributed samples from acute and convalescent COVID-19. T cells, B-cell-depleted T cells, or PBMCs provided the cDNA or gDNA that served as material.

Original data processing: Reference gene primer amplification yielded estimated nucleated cell counts. The protocol was immunoSEQ multiplex PCR, while the TCRdb copy is restricted to in-frame clones and leaves out a portion. V, J and clone size were drawn from that table, and D and trimming were deduced from the DNA. The table includes approximately 200,000 clones, roughly 80% detected once. Trimming took 6 bases from V and 6 from J; bases not matched to a gene: 10. Germline values: CDR1 MDHEN, CDR2 SYDVKM. The CDR3 is 14 amino acids. The chain combines TRBV28 with TRBJ1-1, with TRBD1 matching 7 bases. The sample was peripheral blood. This clonotype originated in an elderly woman with acute or convalescent COVID-19. The CDR3 here is CASRAGQLTAEAFF. The CDR3 nucleotides are TGTGCCAGCAGGGCGGGACAGTTAACCGCTGAAGCTTTCTTT.